The 20 T cell receptor beta chains below all came from one sample that was sequenced in a study of cytomegalovirus exposure and HLA in healthy donors. Generated by immunoSEQ multiplex PCR, the TCRdb table keeps only in-frame clones and is missing some. Altogether under 200,000 clones are present, approximately 89% being singletons, with the ten largest covering 4% to 5%. Specimen: PBMCs. The source is a man younger than 35 in good health and CMV-seropositive.

V usage is TRBV28 and J usage is TRBJ2-3; D call uncertain. The V and J ends lost 9 bases and 0 bases respectively, with 10 bases between them. This CDR3 region has 13 residues. Germline V CDR1 and CDR2: MDHEN, SYDVKM. The CDR3 DNA sequence: TGTGCCAGTTATTCTTATAGCACAGATACGCAGTATTTT. This codes for CASYSYSTDTQYF.

This clone was seen only once. The chain combines TRBV6-5 with TRBJ2-2, with TRBD2 matching 8 bases. This CDR3 has 14 residues. Germline-derived CDR1 and CDR2 are MNHEY and SVGAGI. Trimming cost V 6 bases and J 3 bases; bases outside gene matches: 3. The CDR3 region has the DNA TGTGCCAGCAGGCTCGGGGGGGACACCGGGGAGCTGTTTTTT. Translated, it gives CASRLGGDTGELFF.

The J gene is TRBJ2-7, the V gene TRBV11-2; 8 positions match TRBD2. Trimming took 4 bases from V and 1 from J; bases not matched to a gene: 9. The CDR3 totals 16 residues. The germline V gene encodes CDR1 SGHAT and CDR2 FQNNGV. The CDR3 DNA sequence: TGTGCCAGCAGCTCCCGGACTAGCTTAGATTCCTACGAGCAGTACTTC. Translation: CASSSRTSLDSYEQYF.

In this sample, this clone turned up once. The V gene is TRBV27, the J gene TRBJ2-7, with TRBD1 matching over 7 bases. The CDR3 runs to 14 residues. The trim removed 5 bases at V and 3 bases at J, leaving 7 bases unmatched. Germline assignment: CDR1 MNHEY and CDR2 SMNVEV (reference sequence). The CDR3 bases are TGTGCCAGCAGTCCCCCTCCAGGGGGCTACGAGCAGTACTTC. It specifies CASSPPPGGYEQYF.

The table lists this clone with a count of one. The chain joins TRBV6-4 to TRBJ2-3; D is ambiguous. The V end was cut by 4 bases, the J end by 2 bases, with 10 bases between. This CDR3 has 14 residues. Germline V CDR1 and CDR2: MRHNA, SNTAGT. CDR3 loop: CASSASQNTDTQYF. Here the CDR3 DNA reads TGTGCCAGCAGTGCTAGTCAAAACACAGATACGCAGTATTTT.

The chain is built from TRBV27 and TRBJ2-7; D remains unclear. The V end lost 5 bases, the J end lost 0 bases, and 8 bases lay between the germline ends. CDR3 length: 13 amino acids. Germline CDR1 is MNHEY and CDR2 is SMNVEV (reference sequence). Written as DNA, the CDR3 is TGTGCCAGCAGTCGAGGAGTCTCCTACGAGCAGTACTTC. Its translation: CASSRGVSYEQYF.

Only one count was recorded for this clone. The chain employs TRBV10-2 and TRBJ2-7; 13 nucleotides line up with TRBD2. Trimming at V came to 3 bases and at J to 2 bases, leaving 16 bases not matched to a gene. CDR1 and CDR2 from the germline V gene are WSHSY and SAAADI. This CDR3 comprises 20 residues. CDR3 sequence reads: CASSDRSYLRTSGRAYEQYF. In DNA, the CDR3 is TGCGCCAGCAGTGACAGATCTTACCTTCGAACTAGCGGGAGGGCCTACGAGCAGTACTTC.

The chain joins TRBV7-9 to TRBJ1-1, with D uncertain. Germline V gives CDR1 SEHNR, CDR2 FQNEAQ (reference sequence). This CDR3 contains 14 residues. Trimming took 0 bases from V and 1 from J, leaving 6 bases between them. The CDR3: CASSLAAGNTEAFF. The CDR3 coding sequence is TGTGCCAGCAGCTTAGCTGCGGGGAACACTGAAGCTTTCTTT.

This rearrangement joins TRBV6-6 to TRBJ2-7; D gene uncertain. The CDR3 runs 13 residues. V lost 0 bases, J lost 5 bases, and 8 bases lay in between. CDR1 and CDR2 (germline): MNHNY, SVGAGI (reference sequence). The CDR3 reads CASSYSTEHEQYF. The CDR3 DNA follows: TGTGCCAGCAGTTACTCCACTGAACACGAGCAGTACTTC.

The chain links TRBV25-1 to TRBJ2-1; 7 nucleotides match TRBD1. V was clipped by 5 bases and J by 0 bases; unmatched bases: 13. Germline CDR1 reads MGHDK; CDR2 reads SYGVNS. The CDR3 totals 18 residues. The CDR3 DNA sequence: TGTGCCAGCAGTACAGACAGGGCAGGTGGGGGCTCCTACAATGAGCAGTTCTTC. Protein: CASSTDRAGGGSYNEQFF.

Notes on this clone: A junction boundary mismatches the germline segment, possibly from a read error. This sequence joins TRBV7-7 and TRBJ1-1; 7 bases are a match to TRBD1. The CDR3 runs 17 residues. Germline CDR1 SSHAT, CDR2 FNYEAQ (reference sequence). Here the CDR3 DNA reads TGTGCTAGCAGCATTCGACAGGGAATGGGGAAGTACACTGAAGCTTTCTTT. It yields the protein CASSIRQGMGKYTEAFF.

This rearrangement joins TRBV30 to TRBJ1-5; 10 bases match TRBD1. CDR1 and CDR2 from the germline V gene are GTSNPN and SVGIG (reference sequence). CDR3 length equals 12 residues. V was clipped by 7 bases and J by 4 bases; unmatched bases: 1. The CDR3 bases are TGTGCCTCGGGACAGGGGAATCAGCCCCAGCATTTT. Protein: CASGQGNQPQHF.

J is TRBJ1-3 and V is TRBV7-8; 9 bases are shared with TRBD1. Germline V gene data show CDR1 as SGHVS and CDR2 as FQNEAQ. The ends lost 1 base at V and 2 bases at J; junction bases unmatched: 6. This CDR3 is built from 17 residues. CDR3 sequence reads: CASSLGWTGAPGNTIYF. CDR3 sequence (DNA): TGTGCCAGCAGCTTAGGTTGGACAGGGGCTCCTGGAAACACCATATATTTT.

This chain links TRBV6-6 with TRBJ2-3, with D perhaps TRBD2 (6 bases). The CDR3 extends over 13 amino acids. Germline-derived CDR1 and CDR2 are MNHNY and SVGAGI (reference sequence). V lost 6 bases and J lost 5, with 12 bases in between. Written as DNA, the CDR3 is TGTGCCAGCAGACCGCTAGCGCAAGATACGCAGTATTTT. Translating gives CASRPLAQDTQYF.

V gene TRBV18 combines with J gene TRBJ1-1, with a possible D match to TRBD1 (5 bases). CDR1 KGHSH and CDR2 LQKENI come from the germline V gene. Between the trimmed V and J ends, which lost 2 bases and 2 bases, there was a span of 9 bases. The CDR3 totals 14 residues. The CDR3 sequence is CASSPAGLNTEAFF. DNA for the CDR3: TGTGCCAGCTCACCAGCAGGGTTAAACACTGAAGCTTTCTTT.

The rearrangement joins TRBV10-3 to TRBJ2-3; 10 bases align to TRBD2. Trimming at V came to 9 bases and at J to 6 bases, leaving 15 bases not matched to a gene. The CDR3 consists of 16 residues. The germline CDR1 and CDR2 sequences are ENHRY and SYGVKD. The chain's CDR3 is CAMSTRLAGAGDTQYF. CDR3 bases: TGTGCCATGTCAACCAGGCTAGCGGGAGCGGGGGATACGCAGTATTTT.

The V and J genes are TRBV7-2 and TRBJ2-7; tentatively, D is TRBD2 (6 bases). Trimming removed 0 bases from V and 1 base from J, with 25 bases in between. The CDR3 length is 20 residues. Germline V gene sequence: CDR1 SGHTA, CDR2 FQGNSA. The DNA for the CDR3 is TGTGCCAGCAGCTTAGCGCTACGGGAGCTCCCTTACATCATTTCCTACGAGCAGTACTTC. Its protein is CASSLALRELPYIISYEQYF. Using reference TRBV7-2 and TRBJ2-7 for the parts outside the CDR3, the full variable domain is GAGVSQSPSNKVTEKGKDVELRCDPISGHTALYWYRQSLGQGLEFLIYFQGNSAPDKSGLPSDRFSAERTGGSVSTLTIQRTQQEDSAVYLCASSLALRELPYIISYEQYFGPGTRLTVT.

The chain uses TRBV30 and TRBJ2-7; 11 bases fit TRBD1. Germline CDR1 GTSNPN, CDR2 SVGIG (reference sequence). Trimming removed 4 bases from V and 6 bases from J; junction bases left unmatched: 5. This CDR3 is 13 amino acids long. This CDR3 reads CAWTPGQGGEQYF. For the CDR3, the DNA is TGTGCCTGGACACCGGGACAGGGGGGCGAGCAGTACTTC. The full variable domain, with the rest looked up from reference TRBV30 and TRBJ2-7, is SQTIHQWPATLVQPVGSPLSLECTVEGTSNPNLYWYRQAAGRGLQLLFYSVGIGQISSEVPQNLSASRPQDRQFILSSKKLLLSDSGFYLCAWTPGQGGEQYFGPGTRLTVT.

The chain employs TRBV10-3 and TRBJ2-5, with a weak D call TRBD1 (5 bases). Germline CDR1 reads ENHRY; CDR2 reads SYGVKD. The CDR3 length is 12 residues. V lost 6 bases and J 1 base, leaving 6 bases between the germline ends. CDR3 sequence reads: CAIRGPQETQYF. CDR3 DNA: TGTGCCATCAGGGGGCCCCAAGAGACCCAGTACTTC.

The chain employs TRBV12-5 and TRBJ2-3; TRBD2 matches 10 bases. Germline CDR1 and CDR2: LGHNT and FRNRAP. The CDR3 runs to 17 residues. Trimming cost V 0 bases and J 7 bases; bases outside gene matches: 10. Here the CDR3 reads CASGLVPLAGVYYTQYF. The CDR3 region has the DNA TGTGCTAGTGGTTTGGTACCTCTAGCGGGAGTTTATTATACGCAGTATTTT.